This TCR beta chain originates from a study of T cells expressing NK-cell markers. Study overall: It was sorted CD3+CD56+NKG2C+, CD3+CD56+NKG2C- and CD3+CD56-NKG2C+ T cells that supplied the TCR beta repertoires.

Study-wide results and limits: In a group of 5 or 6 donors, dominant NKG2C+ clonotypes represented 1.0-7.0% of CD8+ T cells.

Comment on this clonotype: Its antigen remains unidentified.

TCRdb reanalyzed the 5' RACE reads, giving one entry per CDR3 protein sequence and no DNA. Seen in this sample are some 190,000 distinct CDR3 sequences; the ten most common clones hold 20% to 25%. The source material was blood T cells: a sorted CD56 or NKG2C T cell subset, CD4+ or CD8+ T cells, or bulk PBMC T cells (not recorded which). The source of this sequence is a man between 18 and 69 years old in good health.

The CDR3 loop is CATSRPPDNQETQYF. The V call is TRBV15, the J call TRBJ2-5; the TRBD1 assignment by TCRdb is unverifiable without DNA. Germline CDR1 reads LNHNV; CDR2 reads YYDKDF (reference sequence). The CDR3 runs to 15 residues.